One and the same sample provided the 5 T cell receptor beta chains below, sequenced in a study of OX40 agonist ivuxolimab in advanced cancers. Produced via immunoSEQ multiplex PCR; TCRdb's table is partial and in-frame only. The sample comprises 80,000 to 100,000 clones, around 87% of which are singletons, and around 0.3% rests with the top ten. The sequencing used CD4+ or CD8+ T cells sorted from blood, collected in a trial of the OX40 agonist ivuxolimab. These receptors were collected from an adult with an advanced solid tumor such as melanoma, head and neck, liver or kidney cancer.

The rearrangement links TRBV7-9 to TRBJ1-5, with D possibly TRBD1 on 5 matching bases. Germline lookup yields CDR1 SEHNR and CDR2 FQNEAQ (reference sequence). The CDR3 covers 15 residues. V was trimmed by 1 base and J by 3 bases, leaving 10 bases between them. The CDR3 bases are TGTGCCAGCAGCTTAGGATCCAGGGCCAATCAGCCCCAGCATTTT. Translation gives CASSLGSRANQPQHF.

The rearrangement joins TRBV7-8 to TRBJ2-7, with unresolved D. The germline CDR1 and CDR2 sequences are SGHVS and FQNEAQ. The ends were cut back, 5 bases at V and 7 bases at J, with 9 bases in the middle. This CDR3 comprises 11 residues. CDR3 protein: CASSVLLEQYF. The CDR3 region has the DNA TGTGCCAGCAGCGTCTTGCTTGAGCAGTACTTC.

The chain employs TRBV6-5 and TRBJ1-5; 7 bases match TRBD1. This CDR3 contains 15 residues. V trimming: 2 bases; J trimming: 2 bases; junction bases outside the gene matches: 3. The germline V gene encodes CDR1 MNHEY and CDR2 SVGAGI. DNA for the CDR3: TGTGCCAGCAGTTACGGCCAGGGGGGCAATCAGCCCCAGCATTTT. Translated: CASSYGQGGNQPQHF.

This clone showed up just a few times. The CDR3 bases are TGTGCCATCAGTGAGTCTGATAGCGGGGTCGATGAGCAGTTCTTC. Residues: CAISESDSGVDEQFF. V is TRBV10-3 and J is TRBJ2-1, with 8 bases that match TRBD2. CDR3 length equals 15 residues. Germline V CDR1 and CDR2: ENHRY, SYGVKD. Trimming cost V 0 bases and J 8 bases; bases outside gene matches: 6.

The chain joins TRBV25-1 to TRBJ2-7; 8 bases are shared with TRBD1. Per germline, CDR1 MGHDK and CDR2 SYGVNS. CDR3 length: 14 residues. The V gene end was trimmed by 8 bases and the J gene end by 3 bases; junction bases not matched to a gene: 9. In DNA, the CDR3 is TGTGCCAGCCACGGGACAGGAGGGCACTACGAGCAGTACTTC. Its translation is CASHGTGGHYEQYF.